A single T cell receptor beta chain is shown here with its context. The data stem from a study of T cell responses to AZD1222 COVID-19 vaccine. The method was immunoSEQ multiplex PCR; TCRdb's version includes in-frame clones alone and lacks a portion of them. Among about 120,000 clones listed, roughly 90% were seen once. The CDR3 is 17 residues long. Trimming left V 0 bases short and J 4 bases short, with 15 bases between. This chain connects TRBV23-1 to TRBJ2-2; the D gene is possibly TRBD2 (6 bases). TRBV23-1 is an open reading frame whose function is uncertain. The input for sequencing was peripheral blood, taken on day 0 of AZD1222 vaccination. This sequence originates from an adult in good health. The chain's CDR3 is CASSQSGTKEGTGELFF. For the CDR3, the DNA is TGCGCCAGCAGTCAATCAGGGACCAAGGAGGGCACCGGGGAGCTGTTTTTT.